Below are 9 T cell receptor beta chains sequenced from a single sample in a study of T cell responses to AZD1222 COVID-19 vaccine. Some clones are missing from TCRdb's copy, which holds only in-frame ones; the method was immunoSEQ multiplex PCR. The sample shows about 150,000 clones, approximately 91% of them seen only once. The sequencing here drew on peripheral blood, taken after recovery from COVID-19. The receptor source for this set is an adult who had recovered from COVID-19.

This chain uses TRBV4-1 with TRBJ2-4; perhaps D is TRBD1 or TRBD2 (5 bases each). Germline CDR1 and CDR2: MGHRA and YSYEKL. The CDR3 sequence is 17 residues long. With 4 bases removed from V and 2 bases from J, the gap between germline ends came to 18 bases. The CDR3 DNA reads TGCGCCAGCAGCCCTGGGACGGTGACGGGGACCAAAAACATTCAGTACTTC. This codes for CASSPGTVTGTKNIQYF.

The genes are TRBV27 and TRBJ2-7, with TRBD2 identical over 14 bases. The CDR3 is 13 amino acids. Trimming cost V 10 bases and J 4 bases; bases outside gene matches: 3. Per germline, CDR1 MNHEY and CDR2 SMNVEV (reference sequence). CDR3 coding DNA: TGTGCCACTGGGACTAGCGGGAGATACGAGCAGTACTTC. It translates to CATGTSGRYEQYF.

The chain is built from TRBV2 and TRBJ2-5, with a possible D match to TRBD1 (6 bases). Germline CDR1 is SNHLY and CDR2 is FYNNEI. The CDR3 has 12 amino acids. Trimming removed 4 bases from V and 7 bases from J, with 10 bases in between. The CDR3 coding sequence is TGTGCCAGCAGTGGACAGGTTGGGACCCAGTACTTC. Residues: CASSGQVGTQYF. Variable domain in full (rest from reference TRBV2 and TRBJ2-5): EPEVTQTPSHQVTQMGQEVILRCVPISNHLYFYWYRQILGQKVEFLVSFYNNEISEKSEIFDDQFSVERPDGSNFTLKIRSTKLEDSAMYFCASSGQVGTQYFGPGTRLLVL.

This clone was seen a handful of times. CDR3 in amino acids: CATSRDLSQGGKFGYGYTF. DNA of the CDR3: TGTGCCACCAGCAGAGATTTGTCGCAGGGCGGAAAATTTGGCTATGGCTACACCTTC. The chain employs TRBV15 and TRBJ1-2; TRBD1 might be the D (5 bases). Looked up from germline, CDR1 is LNHNV and CDR2 is YYDKDF (reference sequence). The CDR3 is 19 residues long. V lost 0 bases, J lost 4 bases, and 24 bases lay in between.

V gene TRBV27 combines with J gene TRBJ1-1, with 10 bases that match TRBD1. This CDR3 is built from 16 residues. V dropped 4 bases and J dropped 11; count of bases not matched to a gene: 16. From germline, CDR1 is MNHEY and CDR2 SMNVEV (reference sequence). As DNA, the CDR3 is TGTGCCAGCAGTTCCTACAACCCGGGACAGGGGACTTTGGCTTTCTTT. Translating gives CASSSYNPGQGTLAFF.

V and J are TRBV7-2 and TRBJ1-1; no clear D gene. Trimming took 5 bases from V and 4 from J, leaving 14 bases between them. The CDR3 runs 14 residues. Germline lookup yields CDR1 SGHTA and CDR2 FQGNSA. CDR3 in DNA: TGTGCCAGCAGCAATTTGGGCCGGGGCACTGAAGCTTTCTTT. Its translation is CASSNLGRGTEAFF. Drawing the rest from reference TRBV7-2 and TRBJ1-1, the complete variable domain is GAGVSQSPSNKVTEKGKDVELRCDPISGHTALYWYRQSLGQGLEFLIYFQGNSAPDKSGLPSDRFSAERTGGSVSTLTIQRTQQEDSAVYLCASSNLGRGTEAFFGQGTRLTVV.

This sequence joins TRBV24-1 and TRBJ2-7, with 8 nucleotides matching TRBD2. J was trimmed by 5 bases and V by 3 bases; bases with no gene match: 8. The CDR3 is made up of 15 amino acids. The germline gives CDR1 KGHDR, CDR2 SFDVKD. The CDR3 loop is CATSDTGTSNDEQYF. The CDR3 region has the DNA TGTGCCACCAGTGATACCGGGACTAGTAACGACGAGCAGTACTTC.

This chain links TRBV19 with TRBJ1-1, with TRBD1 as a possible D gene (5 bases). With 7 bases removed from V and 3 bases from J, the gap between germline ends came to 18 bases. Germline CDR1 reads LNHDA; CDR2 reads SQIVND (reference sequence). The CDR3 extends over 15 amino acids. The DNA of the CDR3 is TGTGCCAGTACCCCGTGGGGCAGGGAATACACTGAAGCTTTCTTT. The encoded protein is CASTPWGREYTEAFF.

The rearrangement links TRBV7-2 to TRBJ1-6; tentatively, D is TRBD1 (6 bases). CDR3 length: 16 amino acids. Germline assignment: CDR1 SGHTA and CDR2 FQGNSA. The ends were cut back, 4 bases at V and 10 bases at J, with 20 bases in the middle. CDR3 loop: CASSSQGPGGKSPLHF. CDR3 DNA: TGTGCCAGCAGCTCTCAGGGGCCGGGAGGAAAATCACCCCTCCACTTT.